The subject of this entry is one T cell receptor beta chain. In this sample, this clonotype turned up a few times. Its antigen is not yet known. Base-call qualities are not available, and no considerably larger clone is one nucleotide away. TCRdb lists the instrument as Illumina NovaSeq 6000. TCRalpha and TCRbeta cDNA libraries were constructed by 5'RACE with constant-segment primers, with sample barcodes and unique molecular identifiers being introduced. Trizol reagent was used to extract RNA from every sample. Libraries were amplified in two PCR steps, with a second sample barcode and Illumina TruSeq adapters added in the second step. The libraries were sequenced on an Illumina NovaSeq using 2 x 150 bp paired-end reads. The paper's data handling went like this. The reads were demultiplexed and collapsed into UMI-guided consensus sequences using migec v1.2.7. Using mixcr v2.1.11, the UMI consensuses were aligned to TRA and TRB V and J templates and assembled into clonotypes. A clonotype was counted as expanded or contracted only if both edgeR and NoisET called the change significant, with noise models trained on biological replicates. For edgeR calls, the thresholds were a false discovery rate-adjusted p below 0.01 and a log2 fold-change of 1. As an exploratory analysis of dynamics, PCA with hierarchical clustering was applied to max-normalized trajectories of the 1000 most abundant clonotypes. The CD4 or CD8 phenotype of responding clones was assigned using the separately sequenced CD4+ and CD8+ repertoires. TCRdb passed the public sequencing reads through fastp at Q25 and MiXCR, retaining productive beta sequences. Every CDR3 protein is listed once, alongside the most common genes and DNA of its rows. Clone size and V and J calls follow TCRdb, not the original study. The sample profile shows around 160,000 distinct CDR3 sequences; more than 9% of them were found once. The ten most abundant clones make up around 3.8% of the sample.

CDR1 and CDR2 (MNHNS, SASEGT) derive from the germline V gene. The junction carries 15 bases between V and J, which are trimmed by 3 bases and 6 bases respectively. Including the terminal cysteine and phenylalanine, the CDR3 comprises 15 residues. The retained sequence is limited to the CDR3, 45 bases, with the frame set at the first base. This record comes from a study of T-cell memory formation after mild COVID-19 (dated by TCRdb to about 2021). Describing the broader study: Most TCR sequence clusters were specific to one of the two donors. In two donors, T-cell clones that expanded and contracted after mild COVID-19 were followed by sequencing TCRalpha and TCRbeta repertoires longitudinally. Two young, previously healthy adult volunteers made up the cohort, one male and one female. Overall results and qualifications from the work: SARS-CoV-2 specificity was not confirmed for the second-wave clones peaking on day 37. Contracting CD4+ clones were located mainly in the CM and EM memory subsets, whereas CD8+ clones were found to be enriched in EMRA. The study included only a couple of mild cases, and larger cohorts that include severe cases with pre-infection samples were judged to be necessary. Balanced CD4/CD8 phenotypes were observed for clones contracting from day 15 to 85, whereas a bias towards CD4+ was observed for a second wave of clones expanding from day 15 to 37. The detection of some responding clones in pre-infection memory suggests that pre-existing cross-reactive memory T cells joined the SARS-CoV-2 response.

PBMCs were isolated by Ficoll-Paque density gradient centrifugation. Recombination linked TRBV6-1 to TRBJ2-1; the D segment might be TRBD1 or TRBD2, since each matches 5 bases. The sample taken for sequencing was PBMCs or a T cell subset sorted from them (not recorded which). The receptor comes from a man in his late teens or twenties who had mild COVID-19 (a few samples of this study predate the infection). The sample titles of this study are shuffled in the database, so cell type and time point are left out; the donor was told from shared clones. The nucleotide sequence reads TGTGCCAGCAGTGAGGGTACGGGGCCCACCAATGAGCAGTTCTTC. Protein translation: CASSEGTGPTNEQFF.